This T cell receptor beta chain was captured in a study of yellow fever vaccine responses in identical twins. Overall study findings and caveats: Twins reportedly mounted vaccine T cell responses that seemed partly convergent, partly personalized.

Via MiXCR, TCRdb re-called the RT-PCR reads, giving one row per CDR3 protein. Of fewer than 4,500 distinct CDR3 sequences listed, approximately 82% are singletons. Comment on this clonotype: Antigen specificity is unknown.

The sample was T cells from blood (PBMCs), unsorted or a sorted subset (not recorded which), taken before or after yellow fever vaccination (not recorded which). This clonotype was obtained from a woman aged 18-35 years who received the yellow fever vaccine.

In DNA form, the CDR3 reads TGCGCCAGCAGCTTAGACAGGAACTATGGCTACACCTTC. Amino acid sequence: CASSLDRNYGYTF. This chain connects TRBV5-1 to TRBJ1-2; D is possibly TRBD1 (6 bases). Germline V gene lookup returns CDR1 SGHRS and CDR2 YFSETQ. This CDR3 is 13 amino acids long. Trimming removed 2 bases at V and 2 bases at J, with 7 bases between.